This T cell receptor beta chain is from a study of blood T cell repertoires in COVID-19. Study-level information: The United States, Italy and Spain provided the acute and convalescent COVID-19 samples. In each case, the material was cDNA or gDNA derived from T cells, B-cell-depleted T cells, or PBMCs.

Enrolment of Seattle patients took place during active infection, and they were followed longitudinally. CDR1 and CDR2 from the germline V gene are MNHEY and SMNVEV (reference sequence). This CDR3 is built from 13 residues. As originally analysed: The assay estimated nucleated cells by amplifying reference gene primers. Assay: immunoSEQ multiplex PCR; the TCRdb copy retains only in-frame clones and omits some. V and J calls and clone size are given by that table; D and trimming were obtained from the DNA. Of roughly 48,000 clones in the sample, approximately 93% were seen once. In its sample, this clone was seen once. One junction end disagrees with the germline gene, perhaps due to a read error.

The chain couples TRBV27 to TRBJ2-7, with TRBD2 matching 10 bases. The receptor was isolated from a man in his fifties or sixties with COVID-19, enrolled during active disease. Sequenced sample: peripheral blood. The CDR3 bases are TGTGCCAGCAGCATAGCGGGAGGCCAGACCCAACACTTC. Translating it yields CASSIAGGQTQHF.